This entry describes one T cell receptor (beta chain). Its antigen is not identified. The sample belongs to a study of vaccination effects on CD4 cells after COVID-19. Sequencing used immunoSEQ multiplex PCR; TCRdb keeps in-frame clones, though not all of them. Of over 50,000 clones listed, roughly 73% are singletons. The CDR3 totals 11 residues. From germline, CDR1 is MNHNY and CDR2 SVGAGI (reference sequence). Trimming took off 10 bases at V and 8 bases at J, with 12 bases between the two ends. Within the ViraFEST assay, antigen-specific CD4+ T cells underwent expansion with viral peptide pools prior to sequencing. At the end of more than 8 days of culture, CD4+ T cells were isolated. Each participant received a vaccine that was either BNT162b2 or mRNA-1273, given as two doses.

This receptor was identified in a human donor who received a COVID-19 vaccine. The sequencing here drew on CD4+ T cells from PBMCs cultured with HCoV-229E spike peptides, taken after COVID-19 vaccination. The rearrangement uses TRBV6-6 and TRBJ2-4, with a weak D call TRBD2 (5 bases). The CDR3 spells CATRGVDIQYF. CDR3 nucleotide sequence: TGTGCCACCCGGGGAGTCGACATTCAGTACTTC.